The entry below gives a single T cell receptor beta chain sequence along with its context. No antigen is known for it. Base qualities are not at hand, and no much larger clone is one base apart. This entry comes from a study of shared clonotypes between healthy human individuals (TCRdb year 2020). Notes on the research overall: Three men and a couple of women, aged 18 to 49 years, made up the cohort. Per donor, three plates each were used for CD4 naive and CD4 memory, two for CD8 naive, and one for CD8 memory. Blood TCR repertoires of four to six healthy adults were deeply sequenced to estimate repertoire size and the extent of clonotype sharing between individuals. Different laboratories and diverse techniques were used to prepare libraries and sequence TCR repertoires, to increase sequencing depth and limit assay-specific biases. Between about 0.94 and 8.9 billion PBMCs per donor were obtained by leukapheresis.

What the work shows at the level of the full study, not this receptor alone: When several donors were compared, the shared fraction of clonotypes was about 5% for naive CD4, 3.5% to 4% for naive CD8, 2% to 2.5% for memory CD4, and less than 0.45% for memory CD8. Sampling was restricted to blood, and TCR repertoires in tissue are likely to differ from TCR repertoires in blood. Rarefaction of sorted-subset datasets indicated incomplete sequencing despite the large sequencing depth. Estimated clonotype richness was generally larger for naive than for memory subsets. Compared with non-shared clonotypes, the clonotypes found in all four sorted-subset donors had higher generation probabilities. Pairwise subsampling led to the expectation that sequencing depth would affect the degree of clonotype sharing among donors. Because the study included only a small number of donors, the genetic and exposure-history diversity represented was limited.

Using the deep immunoSEQ assay, multiplex PCR amplified TCR CDR3 regions from genomic DNA. Extracted genomic DNA from each cell subset was distributed evenly across all wells of several immunoSEQ 96-well plates, and each plate was treated as a replicate. Each replicate PCR for sorted subsets received 200 ng genomic DNA, equal to roughly 29,000 T cell genomes. Purified libraries were quantified with a Qubit 3.0 fluorometer, sized on a Bioanalyzer 2100, and re-quantified with the KAPA Library Quantification kit. Every immunoSEQ 96-well plate was sequenced on a separate single-read 150-cycle Illumina NextSeq 550 flow cell. From the authors' description of their analysis: The immunoSEQ output contained only junctional sequences without quality scores, so filtering could not match that applied to full-length reads. To assign V/J genes and CDR3, sequences were annotated using PyIR, a Python wrapper for IgBLAST v1.9, with IMGT germline references. Reads were removed for weak V/J assignments (E-value above 1e-6), missing CDR3, stop codons, out-of-frame junctions, or ambiguous translated residues. V3J clonotypes were defined as sequences sharing an identical inferred V gene, J gene, and CDR3 amino acid sequence. Percentage overlap between repertoires was calculated by dividing the number of shared unique clonotypes by the size of the smaller repertoire. Repertoire richness was assessed with RTK rarefaction, the Chao1 estimator, and Recon v2.1 estimates of unobserved clonotypes. For all TCRbeta clonotypes obtained by the gDNA method from a handful of donors, generation probabilities were computed with OLGA. This immuneACCESS table, as held by TCRdb, lists in-frame sequences with V and J called but not all clones. Of the missing ones, under half trace to an unresolved V gene in checked studies; the others have no known cause. V and J calls and clone size are copied from that table; D and trimming were computed from the DNA. The sample table shows hundreds of thousands of clones, and 95% to 97% are seen once. Clones ranked in the top ten supply more than 0.085% of the sample.

For the CD8 naive samples, CD45RO-negative cells were positively selected for CCR7, yielding a CD45RA+CCR7+ population from which TemRA cells were excluded. Healthy HIV-negative adults with no recently reported acute infections or vaccinations were included as donors. Only Caucasian adults living in Nashville, Tennessee, USA were represented among the donors. After blood collection by leukapheresis, PBMCs were isolated using Ficoll-Histopaque density gradient centrifugation and then cryopreserved in the vapor phase of liquid nitrogen. Analytical flow cytometry was used to check the purity and quantity of every magnetically sorted T cell population. Genomic DNA was isolated from every sorted fraction and measured by UV absorbance on a Nanodrop 2000c. The sequence came from a woman in her twenties or thirties in good health. The specimen sequenced was naive CD8+ T cells sorted from blood. Interpreted using the paper, the cell subset or site label stands for: CD45RA+CCR7+.

The CDR3 in this case is CASSLSPGTGLNNEQFF. The DNA sequence reads TGTGCCAGCAGTTTATCCCCCGGGACAGGGTTGAACAATGAGCAGTTCTTC. The chain employs TRBV27 and TRBJ2-1; 9 central bases correspond to TRBD1. The CDR3 has 17 amino acids, counting the end cysteine and phenylalanine. The retained sequence is limited to the CDR3, 51 bases, with the frame set at the first base. For this chain, trimming is 0 bases at the V end and 5 bases at the J end, and the number of junction bases without a gene match is 8. The germline V gene (reference sequence) specifies MNHEY as CDR1 and SMNVEV as CDR2.